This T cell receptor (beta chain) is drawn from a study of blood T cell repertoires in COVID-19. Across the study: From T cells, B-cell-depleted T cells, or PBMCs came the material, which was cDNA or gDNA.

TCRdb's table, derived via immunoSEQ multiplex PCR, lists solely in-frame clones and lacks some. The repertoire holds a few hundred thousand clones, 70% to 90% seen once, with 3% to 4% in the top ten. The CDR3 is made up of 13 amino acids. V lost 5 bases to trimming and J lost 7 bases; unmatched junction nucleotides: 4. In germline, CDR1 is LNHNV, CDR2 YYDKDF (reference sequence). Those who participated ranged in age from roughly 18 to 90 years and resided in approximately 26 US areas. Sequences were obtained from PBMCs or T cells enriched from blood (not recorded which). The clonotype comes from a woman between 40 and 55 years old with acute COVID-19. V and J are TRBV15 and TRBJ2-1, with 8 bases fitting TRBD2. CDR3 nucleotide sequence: TGTGCCACCAGCTGGGGACTAGTAAATGAGCAGTTCTTC. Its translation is CATSWGLVNEQFF.